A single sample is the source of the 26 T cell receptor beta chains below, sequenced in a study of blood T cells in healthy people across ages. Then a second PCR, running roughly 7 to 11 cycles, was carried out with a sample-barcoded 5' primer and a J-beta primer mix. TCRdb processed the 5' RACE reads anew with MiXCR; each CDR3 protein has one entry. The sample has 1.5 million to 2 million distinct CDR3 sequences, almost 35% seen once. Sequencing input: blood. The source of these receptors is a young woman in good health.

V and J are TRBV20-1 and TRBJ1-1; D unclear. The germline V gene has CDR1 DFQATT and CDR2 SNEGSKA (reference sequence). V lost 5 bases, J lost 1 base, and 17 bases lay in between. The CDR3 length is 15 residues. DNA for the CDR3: TGCAGTGCTCGAAACACCCGAGGGCAGAACACTGAAGCTTTCTTT. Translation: CSARNTRGQNTEAFF.

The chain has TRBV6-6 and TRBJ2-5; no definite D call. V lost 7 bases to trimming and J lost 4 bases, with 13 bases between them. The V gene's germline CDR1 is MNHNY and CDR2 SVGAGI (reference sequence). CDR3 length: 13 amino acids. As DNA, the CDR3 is TGTGCCAGCACTTCTACCACACCAGAGACCCAGTACTTC. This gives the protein CASTSTTPETQYF.

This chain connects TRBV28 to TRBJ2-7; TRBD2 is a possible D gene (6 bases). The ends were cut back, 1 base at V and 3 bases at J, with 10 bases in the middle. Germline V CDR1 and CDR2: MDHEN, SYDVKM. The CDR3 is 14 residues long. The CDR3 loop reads CASSLLLAVYEQYF. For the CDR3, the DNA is TGTGCCAGCAGTTTATTACTAGCCGTCTACGAGCAGTACTTC. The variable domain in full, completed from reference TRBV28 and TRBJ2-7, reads DVKVTQSSRYLVKRTGEKVFLECVQDMDHENMFWYRQDPGLGLRLIYFSYDVKMKEKGDIPEGYSVSREKKERFSLILESASTNQTSMYLCASSLLLAVYEQYFGPGTRLTVT.

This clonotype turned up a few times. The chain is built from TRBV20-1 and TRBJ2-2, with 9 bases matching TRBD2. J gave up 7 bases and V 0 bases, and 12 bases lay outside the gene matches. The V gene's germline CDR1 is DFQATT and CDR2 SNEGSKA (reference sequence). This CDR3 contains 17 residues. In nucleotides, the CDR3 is TGCAGTGCTAGAGATCCCCTCGCGGGGGGGCGTGGCGGGGAGCTGTTTTTT. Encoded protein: CSARDPLAGGRGGELFF.

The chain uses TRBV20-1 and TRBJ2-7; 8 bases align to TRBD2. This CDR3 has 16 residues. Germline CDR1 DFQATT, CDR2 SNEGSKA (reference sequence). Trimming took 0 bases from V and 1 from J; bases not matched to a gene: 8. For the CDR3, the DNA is TGCAGTGCTAGAGACTATTCTAGCGGGCGATCCTACGAGCAGTACTTC. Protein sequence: CSARDYSSGRSYEQYF.

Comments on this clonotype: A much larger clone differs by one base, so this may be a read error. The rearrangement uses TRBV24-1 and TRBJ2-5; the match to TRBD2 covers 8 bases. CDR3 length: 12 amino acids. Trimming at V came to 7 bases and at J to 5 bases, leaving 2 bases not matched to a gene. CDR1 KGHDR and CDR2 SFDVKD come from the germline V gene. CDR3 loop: CATRSGGETQYF. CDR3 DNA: TGTGCCACCAGATCGGGGGGGGAGACCCAGTACTTC.

CDR3 sequence (DNA): TGTGCCAGCAGTGACTCACCGGGCAAATCCTCCCGTGGCTACACCTTC. Its protein is CASSDSPGKSSRGYTF. V is TRBV6-4 and J is TRBJ1-2; D remains ambiguous. V shed 0 bases and J shed 7 bases, with 18 bases lying between them. Germline values: CDR1 MRHNA, CDR2 SNTAGT. CDR3 length: 16 residues.

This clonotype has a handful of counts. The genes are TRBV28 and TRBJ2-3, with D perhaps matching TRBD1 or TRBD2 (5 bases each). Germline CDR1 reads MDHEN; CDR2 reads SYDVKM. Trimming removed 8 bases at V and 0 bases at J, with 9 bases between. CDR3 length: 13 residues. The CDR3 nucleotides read TGTGCCAGCGGCCGGGACAGCACAGATACGCAGTATTTT. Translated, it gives CASGRDSTDTQYF.

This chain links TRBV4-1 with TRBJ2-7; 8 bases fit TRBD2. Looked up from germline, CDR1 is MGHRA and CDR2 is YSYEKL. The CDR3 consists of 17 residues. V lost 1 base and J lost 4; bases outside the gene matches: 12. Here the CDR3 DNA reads TGCGCCAGCAGCCAAGGAAGATTGGCGGGAGGAGGGTACGAGCAGTACTTC. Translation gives CASSQGRLAGGGYEQYF.

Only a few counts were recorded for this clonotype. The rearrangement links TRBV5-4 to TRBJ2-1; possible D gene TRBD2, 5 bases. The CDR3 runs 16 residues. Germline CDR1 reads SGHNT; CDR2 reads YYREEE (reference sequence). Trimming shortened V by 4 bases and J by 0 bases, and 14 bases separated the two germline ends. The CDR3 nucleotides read TGTGCCAGCAGCCTATGGAGGAGAGGCTCCTACAATGAGCAGTTCTTC. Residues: CASSLWRRGSYNEQFF.

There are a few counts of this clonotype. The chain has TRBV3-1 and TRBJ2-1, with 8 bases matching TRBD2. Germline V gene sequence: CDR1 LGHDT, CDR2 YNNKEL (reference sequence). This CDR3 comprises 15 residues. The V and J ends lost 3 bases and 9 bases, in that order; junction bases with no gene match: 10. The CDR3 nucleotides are TGTGCCAGCAGCCATCCGGGACTAGGGGGGGTTGAGCAGTTCTTC. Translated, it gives CASSHPGLGGVEQFF.

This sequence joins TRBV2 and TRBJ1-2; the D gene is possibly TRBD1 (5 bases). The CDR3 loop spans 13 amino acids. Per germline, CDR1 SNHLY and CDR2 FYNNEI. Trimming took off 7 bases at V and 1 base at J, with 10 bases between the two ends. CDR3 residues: CASTPGLNYGYTF. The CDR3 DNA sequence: TGTGCCAGCACACCGGGACTTAACTATGGCTACACCTTC.

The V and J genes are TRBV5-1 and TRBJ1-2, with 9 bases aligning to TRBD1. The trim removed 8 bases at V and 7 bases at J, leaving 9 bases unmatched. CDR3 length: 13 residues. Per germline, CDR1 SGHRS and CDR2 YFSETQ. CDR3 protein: CASTTQGQGGYTF. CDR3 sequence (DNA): TGCGCCAGTACCACCCAGGGACAGGGTGGCTACACCTTC.

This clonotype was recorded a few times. Here the CDR3 reads CASSSERDTAPYEQYF. In DNA, the CDR3 is TGTGCCAGCTCATCGGAACGGGACACCGCTCCCTACGAGCAGTACTTC. The chain recombines TRBV18 with TRBJ2-7, with D possibly being TRBD1 (6 bases). Trimming took 5 bases from V and 2 from J, leaving 19 bases between them. CDR1 is KGHSH and CDR2 is LQKENI in the germline V gene. The length of the CDR3 is 16 residues.

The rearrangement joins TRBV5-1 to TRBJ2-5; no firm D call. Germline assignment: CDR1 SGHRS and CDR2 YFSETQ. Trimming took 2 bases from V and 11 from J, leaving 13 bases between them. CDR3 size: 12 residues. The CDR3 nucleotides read TGCGCCAGCAGCTTTCTCTTGACTGAGCAGTACTTC. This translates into CASSFLLTEQYF.

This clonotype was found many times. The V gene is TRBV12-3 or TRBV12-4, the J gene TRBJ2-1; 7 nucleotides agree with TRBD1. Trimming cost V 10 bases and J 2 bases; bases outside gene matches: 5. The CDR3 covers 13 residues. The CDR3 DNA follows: TGTGCCACCTCGAGGGGGCCCTACAATGAGCAGTTCTTC. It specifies CATSRGPYNEQFF.

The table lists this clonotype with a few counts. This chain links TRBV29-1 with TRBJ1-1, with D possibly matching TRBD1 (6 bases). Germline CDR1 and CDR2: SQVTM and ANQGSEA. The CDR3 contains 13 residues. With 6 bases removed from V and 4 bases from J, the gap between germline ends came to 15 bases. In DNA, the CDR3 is TGCAGCGTCAACTACAGGGTTTTCACTGAAGCTTTCTTT. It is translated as CSVNYRVFTEAFF.

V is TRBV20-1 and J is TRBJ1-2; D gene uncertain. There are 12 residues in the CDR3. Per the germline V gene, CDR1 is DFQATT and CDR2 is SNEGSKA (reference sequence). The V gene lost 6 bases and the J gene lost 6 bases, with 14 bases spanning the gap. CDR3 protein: CSAISYGDGYTF. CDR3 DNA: TGCAGTGCCATAAGTTATGGTGATGGCTACACCTTC.

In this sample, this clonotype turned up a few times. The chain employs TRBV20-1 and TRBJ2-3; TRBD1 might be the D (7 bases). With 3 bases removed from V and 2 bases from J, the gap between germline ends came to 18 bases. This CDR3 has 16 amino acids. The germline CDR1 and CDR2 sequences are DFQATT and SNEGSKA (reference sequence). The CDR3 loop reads CSASPSAGGYTDTQYF. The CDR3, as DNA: TGCAGTGCTAGTCCATCGGCAGGGGGGTACACAGATACGCAGTATTTT.

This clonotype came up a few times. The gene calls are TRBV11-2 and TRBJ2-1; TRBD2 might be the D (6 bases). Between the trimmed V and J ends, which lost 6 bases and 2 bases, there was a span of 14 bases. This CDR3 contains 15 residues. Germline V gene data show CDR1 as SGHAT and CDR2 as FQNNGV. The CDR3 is CASSLRTSPYNEQFF. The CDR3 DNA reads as TGTGCCAGCAGTTTAAGAACTAGCCCCTACAATGAGCAGTTCTTC.

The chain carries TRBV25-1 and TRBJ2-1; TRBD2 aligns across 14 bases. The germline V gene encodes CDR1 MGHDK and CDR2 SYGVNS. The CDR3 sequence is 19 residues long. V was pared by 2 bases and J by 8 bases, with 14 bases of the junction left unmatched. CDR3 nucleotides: TGTGCCAGCAGTGAACCCCTGGGGACTAGCGGGGGCGAAGGGGATGAGCAGTTCTTC. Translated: CASSEPLGTSGGEGDEQFF. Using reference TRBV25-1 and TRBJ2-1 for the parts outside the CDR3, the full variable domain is EADIYQTPRYLVIGTGKKITLECSQTMGHDKMYWYQQDPGMELHLIHYSYGVNSTEKGDLSSESTVSRIRTEHFPLTLESARPSHTSQYLCASSEPLGTSGGEGDEQFFGPGTRLTVL.

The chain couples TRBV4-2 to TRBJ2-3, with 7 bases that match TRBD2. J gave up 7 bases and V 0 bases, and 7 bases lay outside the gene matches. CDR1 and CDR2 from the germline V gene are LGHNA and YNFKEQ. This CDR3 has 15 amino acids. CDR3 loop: CASSQDGAGPNTQYF. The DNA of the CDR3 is TGTGCCAGCAGCCAAGACGGAGCGGGGCCAAATACGCAGTATTTT.

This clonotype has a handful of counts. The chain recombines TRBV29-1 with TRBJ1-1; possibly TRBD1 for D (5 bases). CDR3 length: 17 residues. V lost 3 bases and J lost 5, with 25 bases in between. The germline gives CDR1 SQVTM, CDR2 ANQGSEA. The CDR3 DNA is TGCAGCGTTGATGAGTCGGGTCGACGGGGGGGATTGACTGAAGCTTTCTTT. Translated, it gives CSVDESGRRGGLTEAFF.

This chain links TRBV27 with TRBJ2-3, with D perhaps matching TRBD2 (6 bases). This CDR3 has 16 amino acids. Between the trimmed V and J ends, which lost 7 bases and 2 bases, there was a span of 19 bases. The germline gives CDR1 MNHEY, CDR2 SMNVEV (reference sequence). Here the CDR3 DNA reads TGTGCCAGCAATCCCGTTGGGGGGATTAACACAGATACGCAGTATTTT. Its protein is CASNPVGGINTDTQYF.

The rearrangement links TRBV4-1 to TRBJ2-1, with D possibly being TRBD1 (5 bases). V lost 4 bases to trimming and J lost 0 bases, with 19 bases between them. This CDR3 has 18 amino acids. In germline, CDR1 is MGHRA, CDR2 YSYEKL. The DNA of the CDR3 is TGCGCCAGCAGCCGAGACAGTTTAGGAGCTTTCTCCTACAATGAGCAGTTCTTC. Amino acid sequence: CASSRDSLGAFSYNEQFF.

CDR3 residues: CAWSVAGGSDEQYF. The CDR3 nucleotides read TGTGCCTGGAGTGTAGCCGGAGGGTCAGACGAGCAGTACTTC. The rearrangement uses TRBV30 and TRBJ2-4, with a possible D match to TRBD2 (6 bases). The end of the DNA is better explained by TRBJ2-7, so the J call may be wrong. The CDR3 is 14 residues long. Germline CDR1 is GTSNPN and CDR2 is SVGIG (reference sequence).